This TCR beta chain was sequenced for a study of Ad26.COV2.S vaccination and SARS-CoV-2 variants. Study-wide context: Ad26.COV2.S arm of COV1001 included the donor. Recipients of Ad26.COV2.S got it intramuscularly, once or twice 56 days apart.

Treatment denoted: about 20 received Ad26.COV2.S at low or high dose, single or two shots; several received placebo; per-sample allocation not given. Sampling took place 63 days after the first vaccine or placebo injection. Donation was by an adult aged 18-55 years who was in Boston. CDR1 is MGHDK and CDR2 is SYGVNS in the germline V gene. With 9 bases removed from V and 5 bases from J, the gap between germline ends came to 13 bases. This CDR3 is 12 amino acids long. Overall study findings and caveats: Breadth and depth estimates from TCRs may understate total T cell responses.

Method: immunoSEQ multiplex PCR; TCRdb's copy keeps in-frame clones and lacks some. The table records about 400,000 clones, over 75% of them present only once. Comment on this clone: Its antigen is currently unknown.

This TCR came from a person aged 18-60 years who received the Ad26.COV2.S COVID-19 vaccine or a placebo. The material was peripheral blood, obtained in a trial of Ad26.COV2.S vaccine versus placebo. The rearrangement links TRBV25-1 to TRBJ2-5; D not resolved. CDR3 in DNA: TGTGCCAGTGGAAAGTCGGACGAGACCCAGTACTTC. Its translation is CASGKSDETQYF. The whole variable domain, filled in from reference TRBV25-1 and TRBJ2-5, reads EADIYQTPRYLVIGTGKKITLECSQTMGHDKMYWYQQDPGMELHLIHYSYGVNSTEKGDLSSESTVSRIRTEHFPLTLESARPSHTSQYLCASGKSDETQYFGPGTRLLVL.